Following are 25 T cell receptor beta chains from one sample sequenced in a study of shared clonotypes between healthy human individuals. Sequencing used immunoSEQ multiplex PCR; TCRdb keeps in-frame clones, though not all of them. The sample consists of about 1.1 million clones, 77% of them appearing once. Specimen: memory CD4+ T cells from PBMCs. Subset given: CD45RA-negative fraction. Receptors originate from a man between 18 and 35 years old in good health. Some clones in this sample may be carry-over from other donors' samples.

The chain combines TRBV5-8 with TRBJ1-5, with 7 bases matching TRBD1. Germline V lookup: CDR1 SGHTS, CDR2 YDEGEE. CDR3 size: 15 residues. J was trimmed by 5 bases and V by 4 bases; bases with no gene match: 9. The CDR3 is CASSLTGFPDQPQHF. CDR3 DNA sequence: TGTGCCAGCAGCCTGACAGGGTTTCCTGATCAGCCCCAGCATTTT.

The rearrangement joins TRBV27 to TRBJ2-7, with 11 bases identical to TRBD2. This CDR3 has 15 residues. Germline V gene data show CDR1 as MNHEY and CDR2 as SMNVEV (reference sequence). The trim removed 6 bases at V and 4 bases at J, leaving 8 bases unmatched. In DNA form, the CDR3 reads TGTGCCAGCAGAGACACTAGCGGGAGAACTTACGAGCAGTACTTC. Amino acids: CASRDTSGRTYEQYF.

The chain carries TRBV5-4 and TRBJ2-1; TRBD1 might be the D (5 bases). This CDR3 comprises 13 residues. Germline loops: CDR1 SGHNT, CDR2 YYREEE (reference sequence). V dropped 2 bases and J dropped 5 bases, with 8 bases sitting between them. CDR3 DNA: TGTGCCAGCAGCTTAAGGGGAAACAATGAGCAGTTCTTC. Translation: CASSLRGNNEQFF.

The chain employs TRBV7-3 and TRBJ2-1, with TRBD2 as a possible D gene (5 bases). Trimming pared 0 bases from V and 9 bases from J, leaving 12 bases between. The CDR3 loop spans 14 amino acids. CDR1 is SGHTA and CDR2 is FQGTGA in the germline V gene. CDR3 protein: CASSLTPRRIEQFF. CDR3 nucleotides: TGTGCCAGCAGCTTAACTCCGCGGAGGATTGAGCAGTTCTTC. The full variable domain, completed using reference TRBV7-3 and TRBJ2-1, is GAGVSQTPSNKVTEKGKYVELRCDPISGHTALYWYRQSLGQGPEFLIYFQGTGAADDSGLPNDRFFAVRPEGSVSTLKIQRTERGDSAVYLCASSLTPRRIEQFFGPGTRLTVL.

The chain employs TRBV7-2 and TRBJ2-1; D might be TRBD1 (5 bases). The length of the CDR3 is 14 residues. Germline CDR1 reads SGHTA; CDR2 reads FQGNSA. V was shortened by 5 bases and J by 8 bases, with 16 bases between the two germline ends. CDR3 sequence: CASSPGLGRHEQFF. CDR3 bases: TGTGCCAGCAGCCCCGGGCTGGGGCGACATGAGCAGTTCTTC.

The genes are TRBV6-1 and TRBJ2-5; TRBD2 agrees at 13 bases. The germline CDR1 and CDR2 sequences are MNHNS and SASEGT. The CDR3 spans 13 residues. V dropped 8 bases and J dropped 6; count of bases not matched to a gene: 3. CDR3 region: CASGTSGTKTQYF. In nucleotides, the CDR3 is TGTGCCAGCGGGACTAGCGGGACAAAGACCCAGTACTTC.

On this clone: A clone one base away is much larger, so this may be a read error. V gene TRBV6-1 combines with J gene TRBJ2-7; TRBD1 matches at 11 bases. V lost 5 bases, J lost 1 base, and 1 base stayed unmatched. The CDR3 totals 14 residues. In germline, CDR1 is MNHNS, CDR2 SASEGT. CDR3 nucleotides: TGTGCCAGCAGTCGGGACAGGGGGTCCTACGAGCAGTACTTC. Its translation is CASSRDRGSYEQYF.

The chain has TRBV5-1 and TRBJ1-5; D gene unclear. CDR1 is SGHRS, CDR2 YFSETQ, per germline. The length of the CDR3 is 13 residues. Trimming removed 5 bases at V and 5 bases at J, with 11 bases between. The CDR3 nucleotides are TGCGCCAGCAGGGGTGAAAGTCATCAGCCCCAGCATTTT. It specifies CASRGESHQPQHF.

The CDR3 DNA is TGTGCCAGCAGCCCAGGGGGCACGGCCAAAAACATTCAGTACTTC. Residues: CASSPGGTAKNIQYF. The V and J genes are TRBV7-9 and TRBJ2-4; TRBD1 agrees at 8 bases. Germline CDR1 and CDR2: SEHNR and FQNEAQ (reference sequence). CDR3 length: 15 amino acids. V was clipped by 5 bases and J by 1 base; unmatched bases: 4.

V and J are TRBV11-2 and TRBJ1-1, with 12 positions matching TRBD1. With V trimmed by 5 bases and J by 12 bases, 10 bases remained unmatched. This CDR3 contains 14 residues. Germline V gene sequence: CDR1 SGHAT, CDR2 FQNNGV. DNA of the CDR3: TGTGCCAGCAGCCCCTCCGGGACAGGGGGCGCAACTTTCTTT. This sequence encodes CASSPSGTGGATFF.

The chain uses TRBV27 and TRBJ1-2, with unresolved D. Germline assignment: CDR1 MNHEY and CDR2 SMNVEV (reference sequence). This CDR3 spans 16 amino acids. Trimming shortened V by 5 bases and J by 1 base, and 17 bases separated the two germline ends. CDR3 sequence reads: CASSLTGGMVNYGYTF. The CDR3 coding sequence is TGTGCCAGCAGTCTGACGGGCGGTATGGTTAACTATGGCTACACCTTC.

The chain couples TRBV27 to TRBJ2-5, with a tentative D call TRBD2 (5 bases). The CDR3 has 14 residues. V shed 3 bases and J shed 5 bases, with 13 bases lying between them. Germline assignment: CDR1 MNHEY and CDR2 SMNVEV (reference sequence). CDR3 sequence (DNA): TGTGCCAGCAGTTTCCATCATCGGAGGGAGACCCAGTACTTC. Translating it yields CASSFHHRRETQYF.

The rearrangement uses TRBV7-9 and TRBJ2-5, with 8 bases matching TRBD2. The CDR3 is made up of 15 amino acids. Trimming removed 1 base from V and 2 bases from J; junction bases left unmatched: 3. Germline V gives CDR1 SEHNR, CDR2 FQNEAQ (reference sequence). CDR3 nucleotide sequence: TGTGCCAGCAGCTTAGGGACTAGCAGGCAAGAGACCCAGTACTTC. This translates into CASSLGTSRQETQYF.

Comments on this clone: Other nucleotide sequences in the sample specify the same CDR3. V gene TRBV2 combines with J gene TRBJ2-7; D uncertain. V shed 6 bases and J shed 6 bases, with 6 bases lying between them. Looked up from germline, CDR1 is SNHLY and CDR2 is FYNNEI. CDR3 length: 10 amino acids. The CDR3 sequence is CASRLGEQYF. The DNA of the CDR3 is TGTGCCAGCAGGTTAGGCGAGCAGTACTTC.

The J gene is TRBJ2-1, the V gene TRBV2; 7 nucleotides match TRBD2. Germline V gives CDR1 SNHLY, CDR2 FYNNEI. With 7 bases clipped from V and 10 bases from J, the junction kept 13 bases outside the gene matches. This CDR3 comprises 14 residues. CDR3 loop: CASTSYSRGGEQFF. CDR3 bases: TGTGCCAGCACCTCATATTCGAGGGGAGGGGAGCAGTTCTTC.

This chain joins TRBV5-1 and TRBJ2-1, with 10 bases aligning to TRBD1. The V segment lost 0 bases and the J segment 9 bases; nucleotides outside the gene matches: 12. This CDR3 has 17 amino acids. Germline loops: CDR1 SGHRS, CDR2 YFSETQ. The DNA of the CDR3 is TGCGCCAGCAGCTTGGCGGGAGACAGGGGGCCCCAGGGTGAGCAGTTCTTC. Translation: CASSLAGDRGPQGEQFF.

This chain connects TRBV9 to TRBJ2-6; tentative D call: TRBD1 (5 bases). Germline values: CDR1 SGDLS, CDR2 YYNGEE. Trimming shortened V by 0 bases and J by 1 base, and 11 bases separated the two germline ends. This CDR3 is built from 17 residues. In DNA, the CDR3 is TGTGCCAGCAGCGTAGAGGCAGGGTTTTCTGGGGCCAACGTCCTGACTTTC. It encodes CASSVEAGFSGANVLTF.

In this sample, this clone turned up once. This chain connects TRBV4-1 to TRBJ1-5; 7 positions agree with TRBD1. This CDR3 comprises 17 residues. CDR1 is MGHRA and CDR2 is YSYEKL in the germline V gene. V shed 2 bases and J 7 bases; nucleotides not matched to a gene: 14. The CDR3 DNA follows: TGCGCCAGCAGCCAACCACAGACAGGACAGGTAGAACAGCCCCAGCATTTT. Translating gives CASSQPQTGQVEQPQHF.

This clone was counted at least ten times. The V gene is TRBV9, the J gene TRBJ2-5; 8 nucleotides agree with TRBD2. The CDR3 totals 12 residues. The junction had 9 bases not matched to a gene; V was cut back by 4 bases and J by 13 bases. The V gene's germline CDR1 is SGDLS and CDR2 YYNGEE. The CDR3 is CASSPREGVWYF. The CDR3 nucleotides read TGTGCCAGCAGCCCTCGGGAGGGAGTGTGGTACTTC.

V usage is TRBV28 and J usage is TRBJ2-7, with D perhaps being TRBD1 or TRBD2 (6 bases each). V was trimmed by 8 bases and J by 9 bases, leaving 23 bases between them. This CDR3 is 14 amino acids long. Germline CDR1 MDHEN, CDR2 SYDVKM. The CDR3 DNA reads TGTGCCAGCGTTCGAATGAGTGGGGGGCCGGGGCAGTACTTC. This translates into CASVRMSGGPGQYF.

Many counts were recorded for this clone. This chain uses TRBV19 with TRBJ1-1, with D possibly being TRBD1 (5 bases). CDR1 is LNHDA and CDR2 is SQIVND in the germline V gene (reference sequence). The CDR3 runs 13 residues. The V end was cut by 0 bases, the J end by 10 bases, with 12 bases between. The CDR3 protein is CASSIDRQQRAFF. CDR3 DNA: TGTGCCAGTAGTATAGATCGACAGCAGCGAGCTTTCTTT.

Notes on this clone: Other DNA sequences in the sample encode the same CDR3. The chain's CDR3 is CASSADRDSGNTIYF. CDR3 bases: TGTGCCAGCAGCGCGGACAGGGACTCTGGAAACACCATATATTTT. This sequence joins TRBV7-9 and TRBJ1-3; 8 bases line up with TRBD1. Germline V lookup: CDR1 SEHNR, CDR2 FQNEAQ (reference sequence). The ends lost 5 bases at V and 0 bases at J; junction bases unmatched: 3. CDR3 length equals 15 residues.

J is TRBJ1-4 and V is TRBV5-1; D possibly corresponds to TRBD1 (5 bases). The CDR3 is 13 amino acids. Germline assignment: CDR1 SGHRS and CDR2 YFSETQ. The germline V and J ends were trimmed by 3 bases and 2 bases, with 5 bases remaining between them. CDR3 sequence (DNA): TGCGCCAGCAGCTCAGGGACTAATGAAAAACTGTTTTTT. Translation gives CASSSGTNEKLFF. The variable domain in full, with the rest retrieved from reference TRBV5-1 and TRBJ1-4, is KAGVTQTPRYLIKTRGQQVTLSCSPISGHRSVSWYQQTPGQGLQFLFEYFSETQRNKGNFPGRFSGRQFSNSRSEMNVSTLELGDSALYLCASSSGTNEKLFFGSGTQLSVL.

The rearrangement joins TRBV28 to TRBJ1-5, with D possibly matching TRBD1 (5 bases). Germline V gives CDR1 MDHEN, CDR2 SYDVKM. The CDR3 is 16 residues long. V was cut by 5 bases and J by 2 bases, with 16 bases left in between. CDR3 in DNA: TGTGCCAGCAGTAATCACAGGAGGTTGGGCAATCAGCCCCAGCATTTT. This translates into CASSNHRRLGNQPQHF.

Only a few counts were recorded for this clone. The chain has TRBV4-2 and TRBJ1-2; 7 bases match TRBD1. With 0 bases clipped from V and 8 bases from J, the junction kept 12 bases outside the gene matches. Germline CDR1 LGHNA, CDR2 YNFKEQ. The CDR3 extends over 16 amino acids. The CDR3 sequence is CASSQDRGQGVGGYTF. The CDR3 DNA reads as TGTGCCAGCAGCCAAGATCGTGGGCAGGGGGTTGGGGGCTACACCTTC.